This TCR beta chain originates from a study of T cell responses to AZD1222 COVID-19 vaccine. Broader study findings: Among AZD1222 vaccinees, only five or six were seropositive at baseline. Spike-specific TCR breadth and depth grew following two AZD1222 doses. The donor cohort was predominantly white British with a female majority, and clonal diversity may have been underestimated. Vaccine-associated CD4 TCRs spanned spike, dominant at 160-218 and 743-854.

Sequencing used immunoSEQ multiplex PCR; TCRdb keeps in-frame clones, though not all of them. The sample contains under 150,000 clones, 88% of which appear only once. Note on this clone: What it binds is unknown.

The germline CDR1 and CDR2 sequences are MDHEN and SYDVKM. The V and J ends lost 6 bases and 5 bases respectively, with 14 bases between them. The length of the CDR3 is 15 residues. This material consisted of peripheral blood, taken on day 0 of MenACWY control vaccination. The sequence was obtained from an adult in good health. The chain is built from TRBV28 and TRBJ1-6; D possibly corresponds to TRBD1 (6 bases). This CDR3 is CASSRGGTNNSPLHF. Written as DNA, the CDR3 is TGTGCCAGCAGCCGAGGAGGGACAAATAATTCACCCCTCCACTTT. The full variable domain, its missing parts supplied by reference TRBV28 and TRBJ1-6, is DVKVTQSSRYLVKRTGEKVFLECVQDMDHENMFWYRQDPGLGLRLIYFSYDVKMKEKGDIPEGYSVSREKKERFSLILESASTNQTSMYLCASSRGGTNNSPLHFGNGTRLTVT.